This TCR beta chain originates from a study of T cell repertoires in cytomegalovirus infection. Whole-study context: It was the public TCR beta signatures that indicated both CMV infection and matching HLA type. Study-level points and caveats: The cumulative frequency of public TCR beta families distinguished individuals who carried CMV together with the relevant HLA. The ex vivo response showed dominance by HLA-C-restricted CMV-specific TCR beta clonotypes.

The germline V and J ends were trimmed by 1 base and 1 base, with 13 bases remaining between them. CDR1 is SGHTA and CDR2 is FQGNSA in the germline V gene. The CDR3 totals 16 residues. TCRdb called the reads again in MiXCR, with one record for every CDR3 protein. This sample has 150,000 to 200,000 distinct CDR3 sequences, with roughly 14% found just once. This clonotype was picked up many times. What it recognizes is unknown. Sequencing was performed on PBMCs. The receptor was derived from a human donor in good health (CMV status not recorded). Some clones in this sample may be carry-over from other donors' samples. The chain combines TRBV7-2 with TRBJ1-1; no clear D. CDR3 loop: CASSLEWVEANTEAFF. CDR3 DNA sequence: TGTGCCAGCAGCTTAGAATGGGTCGAAGCGAACACTGAAGCTTTCTTT.